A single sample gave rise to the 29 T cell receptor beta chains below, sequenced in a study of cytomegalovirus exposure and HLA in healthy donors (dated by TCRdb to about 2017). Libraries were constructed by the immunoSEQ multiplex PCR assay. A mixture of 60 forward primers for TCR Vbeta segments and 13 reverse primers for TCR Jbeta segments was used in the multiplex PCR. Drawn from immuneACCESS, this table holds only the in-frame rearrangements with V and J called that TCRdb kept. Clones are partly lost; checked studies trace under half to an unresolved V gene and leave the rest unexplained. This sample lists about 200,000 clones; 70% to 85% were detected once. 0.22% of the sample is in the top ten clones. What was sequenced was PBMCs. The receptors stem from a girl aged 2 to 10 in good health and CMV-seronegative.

CDR3 DNA sequence: TGTGCCAGCCAGGGGGCTAACTATGGCTACACCTTC. Protein sequence: CASQGANYGYTF. The chain uses TRBV25-1 and TRBJ1-2, with 7 bases aligning to TRBD1. The junction had 0 bases not matched to a gene; V was cut back by 8 bases and J by 0 bases. The CDR3 is 12 residues long. CDR1 and CDR2 (germline): MGHDK, SYGVNS.

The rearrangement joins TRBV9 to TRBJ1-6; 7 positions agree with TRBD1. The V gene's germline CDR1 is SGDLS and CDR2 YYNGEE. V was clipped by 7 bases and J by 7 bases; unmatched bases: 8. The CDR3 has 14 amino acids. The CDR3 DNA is TGTGCCAGCGGCCGGACAGGAGTGAATTCACCCCTCCACTTT. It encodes CASGRTGVNSPLHF.

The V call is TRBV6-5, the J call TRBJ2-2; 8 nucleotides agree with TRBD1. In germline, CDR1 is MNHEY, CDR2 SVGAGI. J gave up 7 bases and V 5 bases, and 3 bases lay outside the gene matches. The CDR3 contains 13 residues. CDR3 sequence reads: CASSDRGLGELFF. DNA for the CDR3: TGTGCCAGCAGTGACAGGGGTCTCGGGGAGCTGTTTTTT.

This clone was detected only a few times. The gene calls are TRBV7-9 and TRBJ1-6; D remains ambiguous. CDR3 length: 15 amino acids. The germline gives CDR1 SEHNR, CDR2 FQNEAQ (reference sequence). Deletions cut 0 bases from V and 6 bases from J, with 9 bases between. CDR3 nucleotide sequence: TGTGCCAGCAGCTTAGCGCTCGACATTAATTCACCCCTCCACTTT. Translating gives CASSLALDINSPLHF.

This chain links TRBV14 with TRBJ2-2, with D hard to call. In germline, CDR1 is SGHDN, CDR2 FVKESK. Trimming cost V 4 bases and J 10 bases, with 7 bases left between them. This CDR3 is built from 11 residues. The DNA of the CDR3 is TGTGCCAGCAGCCCCGGTTCGGAGCTGTTTTTT. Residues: CASSPGSELFF.

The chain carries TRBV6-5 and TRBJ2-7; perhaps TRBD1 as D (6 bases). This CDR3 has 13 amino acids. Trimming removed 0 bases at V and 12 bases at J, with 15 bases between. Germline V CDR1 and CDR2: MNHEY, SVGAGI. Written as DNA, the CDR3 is TGTGCCAGCAGTTACTCGTGCCGGGACAAGCGGTACTTC. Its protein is CASSYSCRDKRYF.

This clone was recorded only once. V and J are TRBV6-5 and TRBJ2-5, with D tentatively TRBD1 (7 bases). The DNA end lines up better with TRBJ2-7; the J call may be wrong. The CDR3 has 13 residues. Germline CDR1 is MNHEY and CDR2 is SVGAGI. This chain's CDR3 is CASYRGLRYEQYF. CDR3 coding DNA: TGTGCCAGCTACAGGGGACTTCGCTACGAGCAGTACTTC.

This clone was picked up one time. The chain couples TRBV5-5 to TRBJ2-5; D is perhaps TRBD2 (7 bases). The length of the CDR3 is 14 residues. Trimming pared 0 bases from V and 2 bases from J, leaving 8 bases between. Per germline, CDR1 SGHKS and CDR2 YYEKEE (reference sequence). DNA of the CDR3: TGTGCCAGCAGCTTGGAGGGGGGGCAAGAGACCCAGTACTTC. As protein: CASSLEGGQETQYF. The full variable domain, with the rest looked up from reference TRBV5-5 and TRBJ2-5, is DAGVTQSPTHLIKTRGQQVTLRCSPISGHKSVSWYQQVLGQGPQFIFQYYEKEERGRGNFPDRFSARQFPNYSSELNVNALLLGDSALYLCASSLEGGQETQYFGPGTRLLVL.

CDR3 in DNA: TGTGCCAGCACCGGGGGGGGATCGAGCACCGGGGAGCTGTTTTTT. Protein: CASTGGGSSTGELFF. The rearrangement links TRBV6-5 to TRBJ2-2; the match to TRBD2 covers 8 bases. Trimming cost V 7 bases and J 4 bases; bases outside gene matches: 8. Germline lookup yields CDR1 MNHEY and CDR2 SVGAGI. CDR3 length equals 15 residues.

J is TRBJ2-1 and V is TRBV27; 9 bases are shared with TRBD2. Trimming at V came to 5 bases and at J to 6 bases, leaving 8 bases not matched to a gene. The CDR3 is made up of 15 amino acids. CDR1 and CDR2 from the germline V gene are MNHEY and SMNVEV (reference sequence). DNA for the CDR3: TGTGCCAGCAGTCCCATCCTAGCGGGGCTCAATGAGCAGTTCTTC. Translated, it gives CASSPILAGLNEQFF.

The CDR3 loop is CASRSAGTNTGELFF. The CDR3 DNA reads TGTGCCAGCAGGTCAGCGGGGACGAACACCGGGGAGCTGTTTTTT. This rearrangement joins TRBV27 to TRBJ2-2; 7 bases are shared with TRBD2. The CDR3 length is 15 residues. V dropped 6 bases and J dropped 0; count of bases not matched to a gene: 4. The V gene's germline CDR1 is MNHEY and CDR2 SMNVEV (reference sequence).

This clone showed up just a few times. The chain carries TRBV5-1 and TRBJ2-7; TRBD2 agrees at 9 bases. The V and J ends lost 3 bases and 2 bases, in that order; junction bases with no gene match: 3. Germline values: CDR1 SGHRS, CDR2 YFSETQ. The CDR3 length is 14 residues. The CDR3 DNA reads TGCGCCAGCAGCTCGACTAGCGGCCCCTACGAGCAGTACTTC. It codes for CASSSTSGPYEQYF.

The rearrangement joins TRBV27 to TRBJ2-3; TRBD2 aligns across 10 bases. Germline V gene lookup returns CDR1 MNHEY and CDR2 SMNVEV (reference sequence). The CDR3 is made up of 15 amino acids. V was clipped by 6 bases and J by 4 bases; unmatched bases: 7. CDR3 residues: CASSLLAGYPDTQYF. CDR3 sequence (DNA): TGTGCCAGCAGCCTACTAGCGGGATATCCAGATACGCAGTATTTT.

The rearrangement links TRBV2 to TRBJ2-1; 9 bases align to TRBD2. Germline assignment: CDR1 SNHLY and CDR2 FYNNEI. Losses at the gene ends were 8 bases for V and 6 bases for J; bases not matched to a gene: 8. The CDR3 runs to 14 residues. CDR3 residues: CASQLAGTSNEQFF. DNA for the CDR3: TGTGCCAGCCAACTAGCGGGTACTTCCAATGAGCAGTTCTTC.

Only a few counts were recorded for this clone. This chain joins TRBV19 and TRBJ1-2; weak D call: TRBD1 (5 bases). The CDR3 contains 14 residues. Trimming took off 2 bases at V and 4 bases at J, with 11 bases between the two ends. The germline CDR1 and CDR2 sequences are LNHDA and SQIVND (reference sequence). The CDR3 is CASSIQQVAYGYTF. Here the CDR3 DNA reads TGTGCCAGTAGTATACAACAGGTAGCCTATGGCTACACCTTC.

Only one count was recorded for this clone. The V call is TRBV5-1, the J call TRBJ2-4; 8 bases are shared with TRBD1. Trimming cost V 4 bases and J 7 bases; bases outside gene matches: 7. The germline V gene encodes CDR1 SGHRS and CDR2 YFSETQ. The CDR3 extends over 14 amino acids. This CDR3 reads CASSLGQGRNIQYF. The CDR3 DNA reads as TGCGCCAGCAGCCTTGGACAGGGACGGAACATTCAGTACTTC. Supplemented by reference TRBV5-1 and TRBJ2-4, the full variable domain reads KAGVTQTPRYLIKTRGQQVTLSCSPISGHRSVSWYQQTPGQGLQFLFEYFSETQRNKGNFPGRFSGRQFSNSRSEMNVSTLELGDSALYLCASSLGQGRNIQYFGAGTRLSVL.

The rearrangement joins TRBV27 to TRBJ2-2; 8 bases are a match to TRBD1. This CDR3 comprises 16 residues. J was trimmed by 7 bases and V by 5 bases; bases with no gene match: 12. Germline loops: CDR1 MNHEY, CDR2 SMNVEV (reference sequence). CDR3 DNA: TGTGCCAGCAGTCTACGTCAGGGGGCGTGGGGCGGGGAGCTGTTTTTT. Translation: CASSLRQGAWGGELFF.

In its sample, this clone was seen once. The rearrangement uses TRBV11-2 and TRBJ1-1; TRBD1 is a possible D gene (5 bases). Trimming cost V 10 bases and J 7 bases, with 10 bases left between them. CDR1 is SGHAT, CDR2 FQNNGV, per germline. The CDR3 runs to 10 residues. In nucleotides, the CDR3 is TGTGCCACGGGGGTGGGTGAAGCTTTCTTT. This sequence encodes CATGVGEAFF. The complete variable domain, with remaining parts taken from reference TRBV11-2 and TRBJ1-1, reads EAGVAQSPRYKIIEKRQSVAFWCNPISGHATLYWYQQILGQGPKLLIQFQNNGVVDDSQLPKDRFSAERLKGVDSTLKIQPAKLEDSAVYLCATGVGEAFFGQGTRLTVV.

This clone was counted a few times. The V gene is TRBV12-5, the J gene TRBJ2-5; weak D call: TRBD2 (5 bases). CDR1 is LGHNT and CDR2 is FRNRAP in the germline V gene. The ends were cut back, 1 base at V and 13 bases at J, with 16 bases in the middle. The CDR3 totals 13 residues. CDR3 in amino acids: CASGLGPRVLPYF. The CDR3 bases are TGTGCTAGTGGTTTGGGCCCGAGGGTCCTACCGTACTTC.

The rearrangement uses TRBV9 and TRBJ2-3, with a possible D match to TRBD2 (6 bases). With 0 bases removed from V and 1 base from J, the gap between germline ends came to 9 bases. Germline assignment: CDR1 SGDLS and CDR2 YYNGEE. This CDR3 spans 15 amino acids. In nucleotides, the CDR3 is TGTGCCAGCAGCGTAGACGCGGGGCGCACAGATACGCAGTATTTT. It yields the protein CASSVDAGRTDTQYF.

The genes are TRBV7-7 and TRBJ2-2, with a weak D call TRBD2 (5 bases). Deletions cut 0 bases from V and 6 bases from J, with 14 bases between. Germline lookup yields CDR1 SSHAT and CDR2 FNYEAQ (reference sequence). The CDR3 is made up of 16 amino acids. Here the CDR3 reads CASSLASSRGSGELFF. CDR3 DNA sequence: TGTGCCAGCAGCTTAGCTTCTAGCAGAGGGTCCGGGGAGCTGTTTTTT.

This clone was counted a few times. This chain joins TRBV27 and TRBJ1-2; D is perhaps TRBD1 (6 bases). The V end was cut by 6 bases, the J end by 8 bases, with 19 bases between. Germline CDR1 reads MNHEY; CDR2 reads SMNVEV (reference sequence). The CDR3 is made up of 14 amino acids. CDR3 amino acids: CASSARGGGLGYTF. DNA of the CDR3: TGTGCCAGCAGCGCGAGAGGGGGGGGCTTAGGCTACACCTTC.

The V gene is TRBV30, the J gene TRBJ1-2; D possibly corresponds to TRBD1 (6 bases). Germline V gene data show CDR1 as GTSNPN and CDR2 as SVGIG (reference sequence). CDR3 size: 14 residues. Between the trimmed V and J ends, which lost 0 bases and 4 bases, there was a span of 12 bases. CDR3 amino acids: CAWSVGTGPYGYTF. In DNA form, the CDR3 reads TGTGCCTGGAGTGTTGGAACAGGGCCCTATGGCTACACCTTC.

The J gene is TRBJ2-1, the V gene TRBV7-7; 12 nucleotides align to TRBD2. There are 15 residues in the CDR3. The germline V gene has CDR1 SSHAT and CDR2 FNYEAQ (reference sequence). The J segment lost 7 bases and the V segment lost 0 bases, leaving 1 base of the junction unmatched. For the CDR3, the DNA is TGTGCCAGCAGCTTAGCTCTAGCGGGAGGGAATGAGCAGTTCTTC. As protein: CASSLALAGGNEQFF.

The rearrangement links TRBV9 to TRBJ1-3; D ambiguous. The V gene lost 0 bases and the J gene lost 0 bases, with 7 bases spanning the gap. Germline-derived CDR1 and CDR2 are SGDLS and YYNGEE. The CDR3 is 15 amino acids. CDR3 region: CASSVVGDSGNTIYF. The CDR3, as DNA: TGTGCCAGCAGCGTAGTCGGGGACTCTGGAAACACCATATATTTT.

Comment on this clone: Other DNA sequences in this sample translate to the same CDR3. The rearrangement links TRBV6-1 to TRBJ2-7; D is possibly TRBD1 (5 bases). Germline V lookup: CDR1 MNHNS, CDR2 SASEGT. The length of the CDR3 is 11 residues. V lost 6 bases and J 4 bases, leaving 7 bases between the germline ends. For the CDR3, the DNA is TGTGCCAGCAGGGACACTTACGAGCAGTACTTC. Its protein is CASRDTYEQYF.

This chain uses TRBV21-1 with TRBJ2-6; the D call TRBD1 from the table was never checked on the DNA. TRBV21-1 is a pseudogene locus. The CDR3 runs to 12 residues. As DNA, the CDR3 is TGTGCCAGCCCAACTCGACAGGGAAGGGTGACTTTC. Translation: CASPTRQGRVTF.

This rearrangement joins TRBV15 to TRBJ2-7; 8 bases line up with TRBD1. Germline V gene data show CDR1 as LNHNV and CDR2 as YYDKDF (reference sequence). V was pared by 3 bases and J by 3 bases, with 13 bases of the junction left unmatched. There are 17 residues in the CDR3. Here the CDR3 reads CATSSPGQDSQGYEQYF. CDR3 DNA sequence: TGTGCCACCAGCAGTCCGGGACAGGATTCCCAGGGCTACGAGCAGTACTTC.

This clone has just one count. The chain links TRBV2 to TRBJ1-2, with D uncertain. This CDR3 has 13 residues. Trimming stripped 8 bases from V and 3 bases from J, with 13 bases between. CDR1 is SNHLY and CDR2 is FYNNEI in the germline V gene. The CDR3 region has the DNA TGTGCCAGCGAACGACCGGGGTACTATGGCTACACCTTC. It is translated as CASERPGYYGYTF.